This record covers a single T cell receptor beta chain. The antigen is unknown. This sample was included in a study of cytomegalovirus exposure and HLA in healthy donors. Overall study results and limits: An analysis done earlier found most TCR beta V segments productive about 87% or about 30% of the time.

Primers: 60 Vbeta forward and 13 Jbeta reverse. Original handling: It was a later analysis that counted 75 million to 90 million unique TCR beta chains, of which about 10 million were shared. Libraries were prepared by immunoSEQ multiplex PCR; TCRdb keeps only in-frame clonotypes and omits some of them. The DNA was the basis for D and trimming; V, J and clone size are from that table. This sample has 45,000 to 65,000 clones, with approximately 75% found just once. Germline lookup yields CDR1 LNHDA and CDR2 SQIVND (reference sequence). There are 13 residues in the CDR3. J was trimmed by 3 bases and V by 5 bases; bases with no gene match: 3.

This chain joins TRBV19 and TRBJ2-7; TRBD1 agrees at 8 bases. The TCR sequence derives from a woman aged 40 to 49 in good health and CMV-seropositive. Sequenced sample: PBMCs. The CDR3 here is CASSSGQGYEQYF. The CDR3 region has the DNA TGTGCCAGTAGTTCCGGACAGGGCTACGAGCAGTACTTC.